These 14 T cell receptor beta chains were sequenced from one sample in a study of cytomegalovirus exposure and HLA in healthy donors. PCR employed 60 Vbeta and 13 Jbeta primers. Assay used: immunoSEQ multiplex PCR; TCRdb lists only in-frame clones, some missing. The sample has more than 140,000 clones, about 79% seen once. The sequencing input was PBMCs. The receptor source for this set is a male donor in good health and CMV-seronegative.

The gene calls are TRBV11-3 and TRBJ1-1, with 7 bases identical to TRBD1. V lost 5 bases to trimming and J lost 6 bases; unmatched junction nucleotides: 15. CDR1 is SGHNT, CDR2 YENEEA, per germline. This CDR3 spans 16 amino acids. CDR3 sequence reads: CASSPRDSKIFAEAFF. DNA for the CDR3: TGTGCCAGCAGCCCGAGGGACAGTAAAATTTTCGCTGAAGCTTTCTTT. Based on the CDR3 plus reference TRBV11-3 and TRBJ1-1, the full variable domain is EAGVVQSPRYKIIEKKQPVAFWCNPISGHNTLYWYLQNLGQGPELLIRYENEEAVDDSQLPKDRFSAERLKGVDSTLKIQPAELGDSAVYLCASSPRDSKIFAEAFFGQGTRLTVV.

In regard to this clone: Other DNA sequences in this sample translate to the same CDR3. The rearrangement joins TRBV30 to TRBJ1-2; 7 nucleotides match TRBD1. The CDR3 spans 13 residues. CDR1 is GTSNPN, CDR2 SVGIG, per germline (reference sequence). V dropped 0 bases and J dropped 2; count of bases not matched to a gene: 0. CDR3 amino acids: CAWSVGQNYGYTF. DNA of the CDR3: TGTGCCTGGAGTGTGGGACAGAACTATGGCTACACCTTC.

The chain is built from TRBV7-6 and TRBJ2-7, with TRBD2 identical over 7 bases. CDR3 length equals 14 residues. Per germline, CDR1 SGHVS and CDR2 FNYEAQ. Unmatched junction bases numbered 6, after V lost 4 bases and J lost 3 bases. This CDR3 is CASSSRAGVYEQYF. The DNA for the CDR3 is TGTGCCAGCAGCTCCCGGGCGGGGGTCTACGAGCAGTACTTC.

The V call is TRBV7-2, the J call TRBJ1-1, with a possible D match to TRBD1 (5 bases). Between the trimmed V and J ends, which lost 6 bases and 0 bases, there was a span of 11 bases. There are 14 residues in the CDR3. The germline gives CDR1 SGHTA, CDR2 FQGNSA. The CDR3 sequence: CASRPTALNTEAFF. The CDR3 DNA reads as TGTGCCAGCAGACCGACAGCCTTGAACACTGAAGCTTTCTTT.

This rearrangement joins TRBV6-6 to TRBJ2-7, with D perhaps TRBD1 (5 bases). Germline CDR1 MNHNY, CDR2 SVGAGI (reference sequence). V was shortened by 2 bases and J by 4 bases, with 12 bases between the two germline ends. This CDR3 comprises 14 residues. As DNA, the CDR3 is TGTGCCAGCAGTTACGGGCAGGGTGGGTACGAGCAGTACTTC. This sequence encodes CASSYGQGGYEQYF.

This chain links TRBV30 with TRBJ2-2; no reliable D call. Germline loops: CDR1 GTSNPN, CDR2 SVGIG (reference sequence). V dropped 0 bases and J dropped 3 bases, with 5 bases sitting between them. The CDR3 contains 13 residues. The CDR3: CAWSVRDTGELFF. In DNA form, the CDR3 reads TGTGCCTGGAGTGTACGAGACACCGGGGAGCTGTTTTTT.

V gene TRBV18 combines with J gene TRBJ1-1; D uncertain. The V end lost 3 bases, the J end lost 2 bases, and 10 bases lay between the germline ends. Germline V gene sequence: CDR1 KGHSH, CDR2 LQKENI. CDR3 length equals 14 residues. CDR3 in amino acids: CASSPTGSNTEAFF. For the CDR3, the DNA is TGTGCCAGCTCACCTACGGGATCAAACACTGAAGCTTTCTTT.

CDR3 protein: CASSVLTGTESPLHF. The CDR3 DNA sequence: TGTGCCAGCAGTGTCCTTACAGGGACGGAATCACCCCTCCACTTT. The chain carries TRBV6-1 and TRBJ1-6, with TRBD1 as a possible D gene (6 bases). This CDR3 contains 15 residues. Germline CDR1 MNHNS, CDR2 SASEGT. V lost 4 bases and J 10 bases, leaving 17 bases between the germline ends.

This chain links TRBV18 with TRBJ1-2; D call uncertain. CDR1 is KGHSH, CDR2 LQKENI, per germline. This CDR3 spans 13 amino acids. Trimming took 3 bases from V and 2 from J, leaving 7 bases between them. The CDR3 protein is CASSPGSNYGYTF. DNA of the CDR3: TGTGCCAGCTCACCCGGGAGCAACTATGGCTACACCTTC.

The V call is TRBV7-8, the J call TRBJ1-1; D ambiguous. Trimming left V 1 base short and J 11 bases short, with 11 bases between. The CDR3 length is 12 residues. Germline V lookup: CDR1 SGHVS, CDR2 FQNEAQ. CDR3 amino acids: CASSLGSLAAFF. The CDR3 coding sequence is TGTGCCAGCAGCTTAGGTTCTCTCGCGGCTTTCTTT.

The gene calls are TRBV29-1 and TRBJ2-5; 8 bases agree with TRBD1. CDR3 length: 16 amino acids. Germline trimming cut 6 bases from V and 1 base from J; bases unmatched to any gene: 13. Germline V lookup: CDR1 SQVTM, CDR2 ANQGSEA. This chain's CDR3 is CSVNGGQGLTQETQYF. As DNA, the CDR3 is TGCAGCGTCAACGGTGGACAGGGCTTAACCCAAGAGACCCAGTACTTC.

The chain employs TRBV6-5 and TRBJ1-5; TRBD1 is a possible D gene (6 bases). V was pared by 5 bases and J by 0 bases, with 11 bases between. Per germline, CDR1 MNHEY and CDR2 SVGAGI. This CDR3 has 15 residues. CDR3 amino acids: CASSRTEYSNQPQHF. DNA for the CDR3: TGTGCCAGCAGTCGGACAGAATATAGCAATCAGCCCCAGCATTTT.

CDR3: CASSEGRGVQPQHF. CDR3 DNA: TGTGCCAGCAGTGAAGGCAGGGGCGTTCAGCCCCAGCATTTT. This chain links TRBV2 with TRBJ1-5, with a tentative D call TRBD1 (6 bases). V was trimmed by 1 base and J by 6 bases, leaving 10 bases between them. CDR1 is SNHLY, CDR2 FYNNEI, per germline. The CDR3 runs to 14 residues.

The gene calls are TRBV9 and TRBJ2-5; 8 bases agree with TRBD2. This CDR3 has 16 residues. CDR1 is SGDLS, CDR2 YYNGEE, per germline. Trimming removed 1 base from V and 4 bases from J; junction bases left unmatched: 9. Here the CDR3 reads CASSVYNSGVGETQYF. The CDR3 region has the DNA TGTGCCAGCAGCGTATATAATAGCGGGGTGGGAGAGACCCAGTACTTC.